Listed below are T cell receptor beta chains from one sample, sequenced in a study of blood T cells in healthy people across ages. TCRdb re-called the 5' RACE reads with MiXCR, one entry per CDR3 protein. Of approximately 780,000 distinct CDR3 sequences listed, roughly 25% are singletons. The same specimen was also included in a second study, on T cells of mothers and their children.

The specimen was blood. The receptor set was obtained from a boy younger than 18 in good health. The CDR3 runs from the conserved cysteine through the conserved F or W.

J: TRBJ2-5
V: TRBV6-6
CDR3: CASSHIPQRGQIEQYF

J: TRBJ1-4
V: TRBV15
CDR3: CAIDRVDEKLFF

J: TRBJ2-1
V: TRBV7-9
CDR3: CASSSFGQSSYNEQFF

J: TRBJ1-6
V: TRBV3-1
CDR3: CASSLRPMTDFTSPLHF

J: TRBJ2-7
V: TRBV3-1
CDR3: CASSQAGNEQYF

J: .
V: TRBV5-4
CDR3: CASSLAGPWEDEQFF

J: TRBJ2-7
V: TRBV12-3/TRBV12-4
CDR3: CASSSGTVREQYF

J: TRBJ2-1
V: TRBV3-1
CDR3: CASSQGLRGLSYNEQFF

J: TRBJ2-5
V: TRBV27
CDR3: CASRAASGGETQYF

J: TRBJ2-3
V: TRBV5-1
CDR3: CASSLLGGPQEDTQYF

J: TRBJ2-7
V: TRBV20-1
CDR3: CSALTYEQYF

J: TRBJ1-1
V: TRBV7-9
CDR3: CASTLKLGEAFF

J: TRBJ1-1
V: TRBV28
CDR3: CAGSGTPLLSNTEAFF

J: TRBJ2-3
V: TRBV7-9
CDR3: CASSSGLAGITDTQYF

J: .
V: TRBV3-1
CDR3: CASSFRTSEYNEQFF

J: TRBJ2-5
V: TRBV10-3
CDR3: CAISPTSGGLYQETQYF

J: TRBJ2-1
V: TRBV7-3
CDR3: CASSVTSSSYNEQFF

J: TRBJ1-2
V: TRBV20-1
CDR3: CSASALEGANGYTF

J: TRBJ2-7
V: TRBV5-1
CDR3: CASSPRQGLVDEQYF

J: .
V: TRBV6-2/TRBV6-3
CDR3: CASSYSEAFYEQYF

J: TRBJ2-7
V: TRBV4-2
CDR3: CASSQPGSGGAHEQYF

J: TRBJ2-5
V: TRBV3-1
CDR3: CASSQDLSGPLAGTQYF

J: TRBJ2-5
V: TRBV4-2
CDR3: CASSQEKSQETQYF

J: TRBJ2-3
V: TRBV24-1
CDR3: CATSDPEPTSGKSTDTQYF

J: TRBJ2-7
V: TRBV5-1
CDR3: CASSLSQTHQVPYEQYF

J: TRBJ1-2
V: TRBV18
CDR3: CASSPPSASYGYTF

J: TRBJ2-5
V: TRBV4-2
CDR3: CAGSQERGLAGMEETQYF

J: TRBJ2-7
V: TRBV6-1
CDR3: CASSGVGGRYEQYF

J: TRBJ2-3
V: TRBV12-3/TRBV12-4
CDR3: CASRKGYTADTQYF

J: TRBJ1-2
V: TRBV28
CDR3: CASTIQRNYGYTF

J: TRBJ1-4
V: TRBV4-3
CDR3: CASSQVVFRLDEKLFF

J: .
V: TRBV12-5
CDR3: CASVAGDEQFF

J: TRBJ2-3
V: TRBV7-2
CDR3: CASSRSGRGRSDTQYF

J: TRBJ2-6
V: TRBV2
CDR3: CASRDSGTAISGANVLTF

J: TRBJ2-1
V: TRBV15
CDR3: CATSREKRPNNEQFF

J: TRBJ2-1
V: TRBV15
CDR3: CATSRDTGGLSYNEQFF

J: TRBJ2-5
V: TRBV3-1
CDR3: CASRPTPGQGAVETQYF

J: TRBJ2-1
V: TRBV21-1
CDR3: CASSYCFGTVSYNEQFF

J: TRBJ1-4
V: TRBV5-1
CDR3: CASSYTEGNEKLFF

J: TRBJ2-1
V: TRBV10-2
CDR3: CASSENSGGPYNEQFF

J: .
V: TRBV12-3/TRBV12-4
CDR3: CASSLHREETQYF